Listed below are T cell receptor beta chains from one sample, sequenced in a study of T cells in Graves' hyperthyroidism and ophthalmopathy. A single record per CDR3 protein comes from TCRdb applying MiXCR to the multiplex PCR reads. This sample carries about 350,000 distinct CDR3 sequences, 15% to 20% of them seen once, and the ten largest clones take around a sixth. The source material was blood. All receptors come from a middle-aged woman with Graves' ophthalmopathy. Each CDR3 is given with its conserved first and last residue. D genes are given only for firm matches. Size values are once, few and many counts, or a class for expanded clones, and some rows have none.

CDR3 protein | CDR3 DNA | V gene | D gene | J gene | clone size
CASRKDEAAGNTIYF | TGTGCCAGCAGAAAGGACGAGGCGGCTGGAAACACCATATATTTT | TRBV2 | . | TRBJ1-3 | few
CASRDRPLDTEAFF | TGTGCCAGCAGAGACAGGCCCTTGGACACTGAAGCTTTCTTT | TRBV6-1 | . | TRBJ1-1 | .
CASSFSGSDEQSF | TGTGCCAGCAGTTTTTCCGGTTCGGACGAGCAGTCCTTC | TRBV6-5 | . | TRBJ2-7 | few
CASSGSTSGRFYEQYF | TGTGCCAGCAGTGGGTCGACTAGCGGGAGGTTCTACGAGCAGTACTTC | TRBV10-3 | TRBD2 | TRBJ2-7 | .
CASTLSISNTGELFF | TGTGCCAGCACCCTGAGCATATCGAACACCGGGGAGCTGTTTTTT | TRBV6-2/TRBV6-3 | . | TRBJ2-2 | .
CSATHGGDSPLHF | TGCAGTGCTACGCACGGGGGCGATTCACCCCTCCACTTT | TRBV20-1 | . | TRBJ1-6 | many
CASRTGVEQYF | TGTGCCAGCAGAACAGGGGTCGAGCAGTACTTC | TRBV6-2/TRBV6-3 | TRBD1 | TRBJ2-7 | many
CASSGGKYEQYF | TGTGCCAGCAGTGGGGGAAAGTACGAGCAGTACTTC | TRBV2 | . | TRBJ2-7 | many
CAWIPRTRYGYTF | TGTGCCTGGATCCCCAGGACACGCTATGGCTACACCTTC | TRBV30 | . | TRBJ1-2 | many
CASSLGPRDQNIQYF | TGTGCCAGCAGCCTAGGACCACGGGACCAAAACATTCAGTACTTC | TRBV7-9 | . | TRBJ2-4 | few
CASSMEGAYEQYF | TGTGCCAGCAGTATGGAAGGGGCATACGAGCAGTACTTC | TRBV11-2 | . | TRBJ2-7 | many
CASSYGMNTGELFF | TGTGCCAGCAGTTATGGAATGAACACCGGGGAGCTGTTTTTT | TRBV25-1 | . | TRBJ2-2 | many
CASSASQGNGPQHF | TGTGCCAGCAGCGCTTCTCAAGGCAATGGGCCCCAGCATTTT | TRBV4-2 | . | TRBJ1-5 | many
CASSYSVRVDGYTF | TGTGCCAGCAGTTACTCTGTCAGGGTTGATGGCTACACCTTC | TRBV6-5 | . | TRBJ1-2 | many
CASRLGGFDSSGELFF | TGTGCCAGTAGACTAGGGGGCTTCGATTCGAGCGGGGAGCTGTTTTTT | TRBV19 | TRBD1 | TRBJ2-2 | many
CASSLAGVRGVSQGDTEAFF | TGTGCCAGCAGTTTAGCAGGGGTCAGGGGGGTCTCACAGGGAGACACTGAAGCTTTCTTT | TRBV12-3/TRBV12-4 | TRBD1 | TRBJ1-1 | many
CASNLGGGHLSNQPQHF | TGTGCCAGCAACTTAGGGGGGGGGCATCTTAGCAATCAGCCCCAGCATTTT | TRBV11-2 | . | TRBJ1-5 | .
CATDKRGNTEAFF | TGTGCCACCGATAAACGGGGGAACACTGAAGCTTTCTTT | TRBV28 | . | TRBJ1-1 | many
CASSEDSLYGYTF | TGTGCCAGCAGTGAGGACAGTTTATATGGCTACACCTTC | TRBV2 | . | TRBJ1-2 | .
CASSQAPRTDSNQPQHF | TGCGCCAGCAGCCAAGCCCCTCGGACAGACAGCAATCAGCCCCAGCATTTT | TRBV4-1 | . | TRBJ1-5 | many
CASSRRVNTEAFF | TGTGCCAGTAGTCGACGGGTGAACACTGAAGCTTTCTTT | TRBV19 | . | TRBJ1-1 | many
CASSIEGLAGVPGELFF | TGTGCCAGTAGTATAGAGGGGCTAGCGGGAGTACCCGGGGAGCTGTTTTTT | TRBV19 | TRBD2 | TRBJ2-2 | many
CSARDGPSGSDIQYF | TGCAGTGCTAGAGATGGGCCTAGCGGGAGTGACATTCAGTACTTC | TRBV20-1 | TRBD2 | TRBJ2-4 | many
CASSQAGQGGTEAFF | TGTGCCAGCTCACAGGCTGGACAGGGGGGCACTGAAGCTTTCTTT | TRBV18 | TRBD1 | TRBJ1-1 | many
CASSERRDTSYEQYF | TGTGCCAGCAGCGAGAGGCGGGACACCAGCTACGAGCAGTACTTC | TRBV7-2 | . | TRBJ2-7 | many
CAWSAGQLYEQYF | TGTGCCTGGAGTGCCGGACAGCTCTACGAGCAGTACTTC | TRBV30 | . | TRBJ2-7 | many